This is a list of T cell receptor beta chains from one sample in a study of blood T cell repertoires in COVID-19. The protocol was immunoSEQ multiplex PCR, while the TCRdb copy is restricted to in-frame clones and leaves out a portion. Counted here are a few hundred thousand clones, roughly 87% occurring once; the ten biggest clones make up about a tenth. Sequences were obtained from PBMCs or T cells enriched from blood (not recorded which). All receptors derive from a man aged 18 to 30 with acute COVID-19. Both conserved end residues are part of each CDR3. D genes are given only for firm matches. Clone size, where shown, is once, few, many, or a class for clones that have expanded.

clone size: -; V gene: TRBV5-1; D gene: -; J gene: TRBJ1-2; CDR3 DNA: TGCGCCAGCAGCTTGGAGCGGGTCGATGGCTACACCTTC; CDR3 protein: CASSLERVDGYTF
clone size: -; V gene: TRBV5-8; D gene: TRBD1; J gene: TRBJ2-1; CDR3 DNA: TGTGCCAGCAGCGTGGGACAGGTCGCGTACAATGAGCAGTTCTTC; CDR3 protein: CASSVGQVAYNEQFF
clone size: -; V gene: TRBV19; D gene: -; J gene: TRBJ1-2; CDR3 DNA: TGTGCCAGTACTACCTCAGGGGCAGGAACTAGTCCCAACTATGGCTACACCTTC; CDR3 protein: CASTTSGAGTSPNYGYTF
clone size: -; V gene: TRBV28; D gene: TRBD1; J gene: TRBJ2-3; CDR3 DNA: TGTGCCAGCAGTGCTACCGCGGGACAGGGCAGAGATACGCAGTATTTT; CDR3 protein: CASSATAGQGRDTQYF
clone size: -; V gene: TRBV7-3; D gene: TRBD2; J gene: TRBJ2-3; CDR3 DNA: TGTGCCAGCAGCTTTGGCGGGAGGGCAGATACGCAGTATTTT; CDR3 protein: CASSFGGRADTQYF
clone size: -; V gene: TRBV7-9; D gene: -; J gene: TRBJ2-7; CDR3 DNA: TGTGCCAGCAGCTTGGAGACAGGCGGCGAGCAGTACTTC; CDR3 protein: CASSLETGGEQYF
clone size: -; V gene: TRBV3-1/TRBV3-2; D gene: TRBD1; J gene: TRBJ1-2; CDR3 DNA: TGTGCCAGCACCCAGGGGGGAAATGGCTACACCTTC; CDR3 protein: CASTQGGNGYTF
clone size: -; V gene: TRBV20-1; D gene: -; J gene: TRBJ1-5; CDR3 DNA: TGCAGTGCTAGTCGGGGTGGTCAGCCCCAGCATTTT; CDR3 protein: CSASRGGQPQHF
clone size: -; V gene: TRBV11-2; D gene: TRBD1; J gene: TRBJ2-5; CDR3 DNA: TGTGCCAGCAGCTGGGGGGACAGGGGTCGAGAAGAGACCCAGTACTTC; CDR3 protein: CASSWGDRGREETQYF
clone size: few; V gene: TRBV10-3; D gene: -; J gene: TRBJ1-3; CDR3 DNA: TGTGCCATCAGTGAAGCAGGGACTGGAAACACCATATATTTT; CDR3 protein: CAISEAGTGNTIYF
clone size: -; V gene: TRBV7-9; D gene: TRBD2; J gene: TRBJ2-2; CDR3 DNA: TGTGCCAGCAGCCGCCCGGGGGGTTCCCTCCCTTTGACCGGGGAGCTGTTTTTT; CDR3 protein: CASSRPGGSLPLTGELFF
clone size: -; V gene: TRBV7-9; D gene: -; J gene: TRBJ2-2; CDR3 DNA: TGTGCCAGCAGCCCAGATGCCCGCGGGGAGCTGTTTTTT; CDR3 protein: CASSPDARGELFF
clone size: few; V gene: TRBV2; D gene: TRBD1; J gene: TRBJ2-1; CDR3 DNA: TGTGCCAGCGGGAGGGGACAGGGGGCTTTTGAGCAGTTCTTC; CDR3 protein: CASGRGQGAFEQFF
clone size: -; V gene: TRBV6-5; D gene: -; J gene: TRBJ1-3; CDR3 DNA: TGTGCCAGCAGTTACTCTCGAGTTGGAAACACCATATATTTT; CDR3 protein: CASSYSRVGNTIYF
clone size: once; V gene: TRBV7-2; D gene: -; J gene: TRBJ2-7; CDR3 DNA: TGTGCCAGCAGCGATGGACAGTACTTGTCCTACGAGCAGTACTTC; CDR3 protein: CASSDGQYLSYEQYF
clone size: -; V gene: TRBV5-8; D gene: TRBD2; J gene: TRBJ2-5; CDR3 DNA: TGTGCCAGCAGCATCGGGACTACCTCGGGGACCCAGTACTTC; CDR3 protein: CASSIGTTSGTQYF
clone size: -; V gene: TRBV5-1; D gene: TRBD2; J gene: TRBJ2-2; CDR3 DNA: TGCGCCAGCAGCTTGGGACTAGCGGGAACCGGGGAGCTGTTTTTT; CDR3 protein: CASSLGLAGTGELFF
clone size: -; V gene: TRBV7-8; D gene: -; J gene: TRBJ1-4; CDR3 DNA: TGTGCCAGCAGCTTATCTGGCCTCCGTGAAAAACTGTTTTTT; CDR3 protein: CASSLSGLREKLFF
clone size: -; V gene: TRBV28; D gene: TRBD1; J gene: TRBJ2-3; CDR3 DNA: TGTGCCAGCAGTTTGTATGACAGGGGGCGCCCCACAGATACGCAGTATTTT; CDR3 protein: CASSLYDRGRPTDTQYF
clone size: -; V gene: TRBV2; D gene: TRBD1; J gene: TRBJ1-6; CDR3 DNA: TGTGCCATCCGGCCAGGACAGGGGTACGGTTCACCCCTCCACTTT; CDR3 protein: CAIRPGQGYGSPLHF
clone size: -; V gene: TRBV2; D gene: -; J gene: TRBJ1-4; CDR3 DNA: TGTGCCAGCAGTGAAGCAGATGGGACACGGGGTGAAAAACTGTTTTTT; CDR3 protein: CASSEADGTRGEKLFF
clone size: -; V gene: TRBV27; D gene: TRBD1; J gene: TRBJ2-1; CDR3 DNA: TGTGCCAGCGCCGGCAGGGGGTGGAATGAGCAGTTCTTC; CDR3 protein: CASAGRGWNEQFF